A selection of T cell receptor beta chains follows, all from one sample in a study of shared clonotypes between healthy human individuals. Sequenced by immunoSEQ multiplex PCR; TCRdb stores in-frame clones only, minus some. The data show a few million clones, about 94% seen once. Sample: naive CD8+ T cells from PBMCs. The receptor source for this set is a man aged 18 to 35 in good health. Some clones in this sample may be carry-over from other donors' samples. CDR3s include the opening cysteine and the closing phenylalanine or tryptophan. The D gene is left open where the match is weak. Rows may omit the clone size; those that give it use once, few, many or a size class.

V gene: TRBV5-4; J gene: TRBJ2-1; clone size: NA; CDR3 length: 14; D gene: TRBD2; CDR3 protein: CASSYSGRVNEQFF; CDR3 DNA: TGTGCCAGCAGCTATAGCGGGAGGGTAAATGAGCAGTTCTTC
V gene: TRBV19; J gene: TRBJ2-7; clone size: NA; CDR3 length: 14; D gene: TRBD1; CDR3 protein: CASSTRTGHYEQYF; CDR3 DNA: TGTGCCAGTAGTACCCGGACAGGACACTACGAGCAGTACTTC
V gene: TRBV7-2; J gene: TRBJ1-4; clone size: NA; CDR3 length: 15; D gene: TRBD1; CDR3 protein: CASSANDRGNEKLFF; CDR3 DNA: TGTGCCAGCAGCGCCAATGACAGGGGAAATGAAAAACTGTTTTTT
V gene: TRBV6-4; J gene: TRBJ1-2; clone size: NA; CDR3 length: 14; D gene: TRBD1; CDR3 protein: CASSPGQGMSGYTF; CDR3 DNA: TGTGCCAGCAGTCCGGGACAGGGGATGAGTGGCTACACCTTC
V gene: TRBV9; J gene: TRBJ1-2; clone size: few; CDR3 length: 14; D gene: NA; CDR3 protein: CASSPNGQFYGYTF; CDR3 DNA: TGTGCCAGCAGCCCTAACGGGCAGTTCTATGGCTACACCTTC
V gene: TRBV10-3; J gene: TRBJ1-5; clone size: NA; CDR3 length: 13; D gene: NA; CDR3 protein: CAIGPAEGEPQHF; CDR3 DNA: TGTGCCATCGGGCCGGCGGAAGGTGAGCCCCAGCATTTT
V gene: TRBV28; J gene: TRBJ1-1; clone size: NA; CDR3 length: 14; D gene: NA; CDR3 protein: CASSLGLTYTEAFF; CDR3 DNA: TGTGCCAGCAGTCTGGGCCTTACGTACACTGAAGCTTTCTTT
V gene: TRBV27; J gene: TRBJ2-7; clone size: NA; CDR3 length: 17; D gene: TRBD2; CDR3 protein: CASSLYGTSGIYYEQYF; CDR3 DNA: TGTGCCAGCAGTTTATACGGGACTAGCGGGATTTACTACGAGCAGTACTTC
V gene: TRBV7-9; J gene: TRBJ2-1; clone size: NA; CDR3 length: 15; D gene: NA; CDR3 protein: CASSSRMGGYNEQFF; CDR3 DNA: TGTGCCAGCAGCTCGCGTATGGGCGGCTACAATGAGCAGTTCTTC
V gene: TRBV29-1; J gene: TRBJ2-1; clone size: NA; CDR3 length: 10; D gene: NA; CDR3 protein: CSVPGWEQFF; CDR3 DNA: TGCAGCGTTCCAGGTTGGGAGCAGTTCTTC
V gene: TRBV4-1; J gene: TRBJ2-7; clone size: NA; CDR3 length: 14; D gene: NA; CDR3 protein: CASSLSGASYEQYF; CDR3 DNA: TGCGCCAGCAGCCTCTCGGGGGCTTCCTACGAGCAGTACTTC
V gene: TRBV7-2; J gene: TRBJ2-7; clone size: once; CDR3 length: 14; D gene: NA; CDR3 protein: CASSRLGSSYEQYF; CDR3 DNA: TGTGCCAGCAGCCGATTGGGGAGCTCCTACGAGCAGTACTTC
V gene: TRBV19; J gene: TRBJ2-1; clone size: NA; CDR3 length: 14; D gene: NA; CDR3 protein: CASRFRSSYNEQFF; CDR3 DNA: TGTGCCAGTAGATTCCGCTCCTCCTACAATGAGCAGTTCTTC
V gene: TRBV5-1; J gene: TRBJ2-7; clone size: NA; CDR3 length: 15; D gene: NA; CDR3 protein: CASSLEWGPSYEQYF; CDR3 DNA: TGCGCCAGCAGCTTGGAGTGGGGTCCTTCCTACGAGCAGTACTTC
V gene: TRBV11-3; J gene: TRBJ2-1; clone size: NA; CDR3 length: 15; D gene: NA; CDR3 protein: CASSVAWPAYNEQFF; CDR3 DNA: TGTGCCAGCAGCGTAGCCTGGCCAGCCTACAATGAGCAGTTCTTC
V gene: TRBV19; J gene: TRBJ2-7; clone size: once; CDR3 length: 15; D gene: TRBD2; CDR3 protein: CASSISGLVSYEQYF; CDR3 DNA: TGTGCCAGTAGTATATCGGGACTAGTCTCCTACGAGCAGTACTTC
V gene: TRBV5-1; J gene: TRBJ1-4; clone size: NA; CDR3 length: 15; D gene: NA; CDR3 protein: CASSLVGRINEKLFF; CDR3 DNA: TGCGCCAGCAGCTTGGTGGGACGTATTAATGAAAAACTGTTTTTT
V gene: TRBV27; J gene: TRBJ2-7; clone size: NA; CDR3 length: 15; D gene: NA; CDR3 protein: CASSFSGPRFWEQYF; CDR3 DNA: TGTGCCAGCAGTTTCTCTGGGCCCAGGTTCTGGGAGCAGTACTTC
V gene: TRBV4-3; J gene: TRBJ2-1; clone size: NA; CDR3 length: 16; D gene: NA; CDR3 protein: CASSQSAGLNYNEQFF; CDR3 DNA: TGCGCCAGCAGCCAATCGGCGGGGCTAAACTACAATGAGCAGTTCTTC
V gene: TRBV28; J gene: TRBJ2-1; clone size: NA; CDR3 length: 14; D gene: NA; CDR3 protein: CASSLRASYNEQFF; CDR3 DNA: TGTGCCAGCAGTCTCCGGGCCTCCTACAATGAGCAGTTCTTC
V gene: TRBV10-3; J gene: TRBJ2-7; clone size: NA; CDR3 length: 17; D gene: NA; CDR3 protein: CAISEARSERLSYEQYF; CDR3 DNA: TGTGCCATCAGTGAGGCCCGTTCCGAGCGGCTCTCCTACGAGCAGTACTTC
V gene: TRBV27; J gene: TRBJ2-3; clone size: NA; CDR3 length: 16; D gene: TRBD2; CDR3 protein: CASSLRLAGGPDTQYF; CDR3 DNA: TGTGCCAGCAGTCTACGACTAGCGGGAGGGCCGGATACGCAGTATTTT
V gene: TRBV6-5; J gene: TRBJ2-7; clone size: NA; CDR3 length: 13; D gene: NA; CDR3 protein: CASSYSKSYEQYF; CDR3 DNA: TGTGCCAGCAGTTACTCGAAATCCTACGAGCAGTACTTC
V gene: TRBV6-6; J gene: TRBJ2-1; clone size: NA; CDR3 length: 15; D gene: TRBD2; CDR3 protein: CASSSSGGLYNEQFF; CDR3 DNA: TGTGCCAGCAGCAGTAGCGGGGGACTGTACAATGAGCAGTTCTTC
V gene: TRBV7-9; J gene: TRBJ2-1; clone size: NA; CDR3 length: 17; D gene: NA; CDR3 protein: CASSPTLSSGPYNEQFF; CDR3 DNA: TGTGCCAGCAGCCCCACCTTGAGTAGCGGCCCCTACAATGAGCAGTTCTTC
V gene: TRBV27; J gene: TRBJ2-6; clone size: NA; CDR3 length: 19; D gene: NA; CDR3 protein: CASSLYSGWGSSGANVLTF; CDR3 DNA: TGTGCCAGCAGTTTATATTCAGGGTGGGGTTCCTCTGGGGCCAACGTCCTGACTTTC
V gene: TRBV28; J gene: TRBJ1-1; clone size: NA; CDR3 length: 12; D gene: NA; CDR3 protein: CASSPSGTEAFF; CDR3 DNA: TGTGCCAGCAGTCCATCGGGGACTGAAGCTTTCTTT
V gene: TRBV2; J gene: TRBJ2-3; clone size: NA; CDR3 length: 15; D gene: TRBD1; CDR3 protein: CASLTGTGSTDTQYF; CDR3 DNA: TGTGCCAGCCTCACCGGGACAGGGAGCACAGATACGCAGTATTTT
V gene: TRBV7-2; J gene: TRBJ2-7; clone size: NA; CDR3 length: 15; D gene: TRBD1; CDR3 protein: CASSSRDRKLYEQYF; CDR3 DNA: TGTGCCAGCAGCTCACGGGACAGAAAACTCTACGAGCAGTACTTC
V gene: TRBV27; J gene: TRBJ2-6; clone size: NA; CDR3 length: 13; D gene: NA; CDR3 protein: CASSSSGANVLTF; CDR3 DNA: TGTGCCAGCAGTTCCTCTGGGGCCAACGTCCTGACTTTC
V gene: TRBV4-1; J gene: TRBJ2-2; clone size: NA; CDR3 length: 14; D gene: TRBD2; CDR3 protein: CASSLSGSIGELFF; CDR3 DNA: TGCGCCAGCAGCCTCAGCGGGAGTATCGGGGAGCTGTTTTTT
V gene: TRBV4-1; J gene: TRBJ2-7; clone size: NA; CDR3 length: 14; D gene: NA; CDR3 protein: CASSPAPSTGEQYF; CDR3 DNA: TGCGCCAGCAGCCCCGCCCCATCTACTGGCGAGCAGTACTTC
V gene: TRBV19; J gene: TRBJ2-6; clone size: NA; CDR3 length: 16; D gene: TRBD1; CDR3 protein: CASRGGQGAGANVLTF; CDR3 DNA: TGTGCCAGTAGGGGTGGACAGGGTGCTGGGGCCAACGTCCTGACTTTC
V gene: TRBV27; J gene: TRBJ2-3; clone size: NA; CDR3 length: 15; D gene: NA; CDR3 protein: CASSLSRSPTDTQYF; CDR3 DNA: TGTGCCAGCAGTTTATCCCGGAGCCCCACAGATACGCAGTATTTT
V gene: TRBV6-4; J gene: TRBJ2-1; clone size: NA; CDR3 length: 23; D gene: NA; CDR3 protein: CASSDPYSGRDINFLSSYNEQFF; CDR3 DNA: TGTGCCAGCAGTGACCCGTACTCGGGCCGGGACATCAATTTTCTTAGCTCCTACAATGAGCAGTTCTTC
V gene: TRBV10-3; J gene: TRBJ2-7; clone size: NA; CDR3 length: 18; D gene: TRBD1; CDR3 protein: CAISAHDTRRDRAYEQYF; CDR3 DNA: TGTGCCATCAGTGCCCATGACACCCGGAGGGACAGGGCCTACGAGCAGTACTTC
V gene: TRBV10-1; J gene: TRBJ2-2; clone size: NA; CDR3 length: 16; D gene: TRBD2; CDR3 protein: CASSRLAGVDTGELFF; CDR3 DNA: TGCGCCAGCAGTCGACTAGCGGGAGTTGACACCGGGGAGCTGTTTTTT
V gene: TRBV29-1; J gene: TRBJ2-3; clone size: NA; CDR3 length: 14; D gene: TRBD2; CDR3 protein: CSVRAGGPPDTQYF; CDR3 DNA: TGCAGCGTCAGAGCGGGAGGGCCTCCAGATACGCAGTATTTT